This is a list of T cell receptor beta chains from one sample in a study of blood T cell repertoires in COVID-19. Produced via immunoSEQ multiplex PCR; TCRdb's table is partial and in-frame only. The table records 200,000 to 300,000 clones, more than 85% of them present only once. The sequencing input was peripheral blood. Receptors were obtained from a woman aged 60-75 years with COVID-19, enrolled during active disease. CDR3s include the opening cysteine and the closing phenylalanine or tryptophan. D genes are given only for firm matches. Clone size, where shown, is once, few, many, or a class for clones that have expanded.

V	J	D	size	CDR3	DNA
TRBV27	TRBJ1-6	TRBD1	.	CASRKGASYNSPLHF	TGTGCCAGTAGGAAGGGGGCGTCCTATAATTCACCCCTCCACTTT
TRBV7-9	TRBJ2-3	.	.	CASSLLSGGSGGTQYF	TGTGCCAGCAGCTTACTGAGCGGGGGCTCAGGGGGGACGCAGTATTTT
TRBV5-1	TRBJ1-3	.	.	CASSPAGAGNTIYF	TGCGCCAGCAGCCCTGCAGGGGCTGGAAACACCATATATTTT
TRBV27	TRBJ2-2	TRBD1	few	CASSPRTGGVAGELFF	TGTGCCAGCAGTCCAAGGACAGGGGGCGTCGCCGGGGAGCTGTTTTTT
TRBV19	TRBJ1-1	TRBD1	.	CASSIQGARMNTEAFF	TGTGCCAGTAGTATACAGGGGGCGCGTATGAACACTGAAGCTTTCTTT
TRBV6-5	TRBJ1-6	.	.	CASSYNGGGNSPLHF	TGTGCCAGCAGTTACAACGGCGGTGGGAATTCACCCCTCCACTTT
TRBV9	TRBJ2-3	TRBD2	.	CASSPRLAGVSTDTQYF	TGTGCCAGCAGCCCCCGACTAGCGGGAGTGAGCACAGATACGCAGTATTTT
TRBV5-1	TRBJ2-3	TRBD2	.	CASSHGTSGSGADTQYF	TGCGCCAGCAGCCACGGGACTAGCGGGAGTGGCGCAGATACGCAGTATTTT
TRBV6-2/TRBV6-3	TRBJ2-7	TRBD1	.	CASSRGGTMSYEQYF	TGTGCCAGCAGTCGAGGGGGCACCATGTCCTACGAGCAGTACTTC
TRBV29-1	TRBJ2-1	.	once	CSVEGPSGLYNEQFF	TGCAGCGTTGAAGGGCCCAGCGGGCTCTACAATGAGCAGTTCTTC
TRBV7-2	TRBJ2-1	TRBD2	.	CASSPTRAGDPHEQFF	TGTGCCAGCAGCCCGACCCGGGCGGGGGACCCCCATGAGCAGTTCTTC
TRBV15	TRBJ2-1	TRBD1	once	CATSRDTGTGGNEQFF	TGTGCCACCAGCAGAGATACCGGGACAGGGGGAAATGAGCAGTTCTTC
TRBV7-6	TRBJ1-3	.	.	CASSSRGNTIYF	TGTGCCAGCAGCTCGAGGGGAAACACCATATATTTT
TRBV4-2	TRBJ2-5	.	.	CASSQVGVAGLETQYF	TGTGCCAGCAGCCAGGTAGGGGTGGCGGGATTGGAGACCCAGTACTTC
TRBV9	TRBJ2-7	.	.	CASSVDPGGNSYEQYF	TGTGCCAGCAGCGTAGACCCAGGGGGGAACTCCTACGAGCAGTACTTC
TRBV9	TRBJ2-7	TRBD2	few	CASSASSGRAYEQYF	TGTGCCAGCAGCGCGTCTAGCGGGCGGGCCTACGAGCAGTACTTC
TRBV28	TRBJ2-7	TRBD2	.	CASSTSGRIHEQYF	TGTGCCAGCAGTACCTCCGGGAGGATCCACGAGCAGTACTTC
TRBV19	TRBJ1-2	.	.	CASSTGYGYTF	TGTGCCAGTAGTACAGGGTATGGCTACACCTTC
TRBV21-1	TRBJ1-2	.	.	CASSKGGRGKGYTF	TGTGCCAGCAGCAAAGGCGGCAGGGGGAAGGGCTACACCTTC
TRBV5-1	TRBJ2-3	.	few	CASSLAGSESTQYF	TGCGCCAGCAGCTTGGCCGGGTCAGAATCTACGCAGTATTTT
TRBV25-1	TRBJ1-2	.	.	CASWGLYGYTF	TGTGCCAGCTGGGGGCTCTATGGCTACACCTTC
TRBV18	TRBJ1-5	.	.	CASSPNGAGSNQPQHF	TGTGCCAGCTCACCCAATGGGGCAGGGAGCAATCAGCCCCAGCATTTT
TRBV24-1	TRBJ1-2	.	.	CATSDAGQSYGYTF	TGTGCCACCAGTGACGCGGGCCAGAGCTATGGCTACACCTTC
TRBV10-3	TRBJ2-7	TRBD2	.	CAISRAGGTSYEQYF	TGTGCCATCAGTAGAGCGGGAGGGACGTCCTACGAGCAGTACTTC
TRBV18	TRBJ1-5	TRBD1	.	CASSPLGQGVVSNQPQHF	TGTGCCAGCTCACCATTGGGACAGGGGGTGGTGAGCAATCAGCCCCAGCATTTT
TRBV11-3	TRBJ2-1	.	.	CASSAQWAGEQFF	TGTGCCAGCAGCGCCCAGTGGGCAGGTGAGCAGTTCTTC
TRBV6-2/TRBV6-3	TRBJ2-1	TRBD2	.	CASSPRQGGWNEQFF	TGTGCCAGCAGCCCTCGGCAGGGAGGGTGGAATGAGCAGTTCTTC
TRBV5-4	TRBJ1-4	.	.	CASSFGQATNEKLFF	TGTGCCAGCAGCTTTGGGCAGGCAACTAATGAAAAACTGTTTTTT
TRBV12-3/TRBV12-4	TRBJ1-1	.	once	CASSAERDSEAFF	TGTGCCAGCAGCGCCGAGAGAGACTCTGAAGCTTTCTTT
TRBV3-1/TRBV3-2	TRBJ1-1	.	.	CASSQEVLRGNTEAFF	TGTGCCAGCAGCCAAGAGGTCCTCAGGGGGAACACTGAAGCTTTCTTT
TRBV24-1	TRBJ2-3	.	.	CATSNPRDSSTDTQYF	TGTGCCACCAGCAACCCCCGGGATTCTAGCACAGATACGCAGTATTTT
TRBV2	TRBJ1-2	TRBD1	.	CASSKGQGLSGYTF	TGTGCCAGCAGTAAGGGACAGGGGCTGAGTGGCTACACCTTC
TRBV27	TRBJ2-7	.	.	CASSPRDWSAAFTYEQYF	TGTGCCAGCAGCCCACGGGACTGGTCGGCAGCCTTTACCTACGAGCAGTACTTC
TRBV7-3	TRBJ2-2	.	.	CASSQYARDISTGELFF	TGTGCCAGCAGTCAATACGCCCGGGACATTTCCACCGGGGAGCTGTTTTTT
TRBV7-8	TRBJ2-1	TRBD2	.	CASSLGLADYNEQFF	TGTGCCAGCAGCCTGGGGCTAGCGGACTACAATGAGCAGTTCTTC
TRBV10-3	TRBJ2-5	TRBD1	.	CAINPTGLIETQYF	TGTGCCATCAATCCGACAGGGCTGATAGAGACCCAGTACTTC
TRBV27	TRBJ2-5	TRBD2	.	CASSFRTSGSEETQYF	TGTGCCAGCAGTTTTCGGACTAGCGGGAGTGAAGAGACCCAGTACTTC
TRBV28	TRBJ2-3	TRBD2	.	CASSLNGGSGTDTQYF	TGTGCCAGCAGTTTAAACGGGGGGTCGGGCACAGATACGCAGTATTTT
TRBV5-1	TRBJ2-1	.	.	CASSLGSSLGSGNEQFF	TGCGCCAGCAGCTTGGGTTCTAGCTTGGGAAGTGGCAATGAGCAGTTCTTC
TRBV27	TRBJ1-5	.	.	CASSLSLSQPQHF	TGTGCCAGCAGTTTATCGTTATCTCAGCCCCAGCATTTT
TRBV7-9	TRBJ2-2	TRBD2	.	CASSFRTSGHPVRSGELFF	TGTGCCAGCAGCTTTAGGACTAGCGGGCACCCCGTCCGCAGCGGGGAGCTGTTTTTT
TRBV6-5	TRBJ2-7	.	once	CASSVVEQYF	TGTGCCAGCAGCGTAGTGGAGCAGTACTTC
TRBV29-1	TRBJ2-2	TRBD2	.	CSVETGRAGDTGELFF	TGCAGCGTTGAAACCGGGCGCGCGGGGGACACCGGGGAGCTGTTTTTT
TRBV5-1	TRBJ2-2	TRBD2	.	CASSTTPSGRAGTGELFF	TGCGCCAGCAGCACCACCCCTAGCGGGAGGGCCGGAACCGGGGAGCTGTTTTTT
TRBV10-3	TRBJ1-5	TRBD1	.	CAISESRTGGDGNQPQHF	TGTGCCATCAGTGAGTCCCGGACAGGGGGGGATGGCAATCAGCCCCAGCATTTT